Listed here is a single T cell receptor (delta chain). What it recognizes is unknown. This entry belongs to a study of Vδ1+ human thymocytes. Whole-study findings and limits: Bulk repertoire data may be misinterpreted because of unexpected Vdelta2 sequences. Thymic TRG and TRD repertoires appeared highly polyclonal, with Gaussian CDR3 length distributions. TRD repertoires were essentially private, unlike widely shared TRG clonotypes. Approximately 20% of thymic delta-chain sequences were Vdelta2, with few Vdelta3, unlike blood Vdelta1+ controls.

The sorted cells were CD3+ Vdelta1+ Vdelta2- thymocytes from alphabeta-depleted thymus. Trimming shortened V by 5 bases and J by 2 bases, and 12 bases separated the two germline ends. The CDR3 is 14 amino acids. CDR1 and CDR2 from the germline V gene are TSWWSYY and QGS. Sequences come from RNA converted to cDNA by reverse transcription. Multiplex PCR used pooled V-gene forward primers and a constant-region reverse primer to amplify CDR3s. TCRdb made new clone calls on the multiplex PCR reads using CATT. The sample includes 50,000 to 60,000 delta-chain clones, roughly 16% seen only once; the top ten take about 0.35%.

The chain links TRDV1 to TRDJ1; D gene unclear. The TCR was taken from a girl under three years old who had congenital heart surgery. Sequencing input: Vdelta1+ gamma-delta thymocytes from the thymus. The subset: FACS-sorted CD3+ TCRalphabeta- TCRVdelta1+ TCRVdelta2- thymocytes. CDR3 in DNA: TGTGCTCTTGGGAGCGGGGTCAAGACCGATAAACTCATCTTT. The encoded protein is CALGSGVKTDKLIF.